These 4 T cell receptor beta chains originate from one sample sequenced in a study of T cell changes during pregnancy in multiple sclerosis. Sequencing used immunoSEQ multiplex PCR; TCRdb keeps in-frame clones, though not all of them. There are tens of thousands of clones in the sample; approximately 90% occur only once, and approximately 1.5% lies in the top ten. Source: peripheral blood, taken in the third trimester of pregnancy. Every receptor here comes from a female donor with multiple sclerosis, enrolled in a pregnancy study.

The chain uses TRBV5-1 and TRBJ1-6; D is unclear. The ends were cut back, 0 bases at V and 7 bases at J, with 11 bases in the middle. The CDR3 runs to 15 residues. Per the germline V gene, CDR1 is SGHRS and CDR2 is YFSETQ. For the CDR3, the DNA is TGCGCCAGCAGCTTGGTTTCAGGAGGAAATTCACCCCTCCACTTT. Translated, it gives CASSLVSGGNSPLHF.

DNA for the CDR3: TGTGCCACCCTCCCGAGCTTAGCCAAAAACATTCAGTACTTC. Protein: CATLPSLAKNIQYF. The rearrangement links TRBV10-3 to TRBJ2-4; D gene unclear. CDR3 length: 14 amino acids. Trimming shortened V by 10 bases and J by 0 bases, and 13 bases separated the two germline ends. The germline V gene encodes CDR1 ENHRY and CDR2 SYGVKD.

This clone came up once. This chain joins TRBV9 and TRBJ2-2; maybe TRBD1 (5 bases). Germline V gene data show CDR1 as SGDLS and CDR2 as YYNGEE. Trimming took 3 bases from V and 6 from J, leaving 21 bases between them. The CDR3 runs to 17 residues. The CDR3 DNA follows: TGTGCCAGCAGCGCGCCCCAGGTTGTTAGGGGCGCCGGGGAGCTGTTTTTT. Protein: CASSAPQVVRGAGELFF. Filled out from reference TRBV9 and TRBJ2-2, the complete variable domain reads DSGVTQTPKHLITATGQRVTLRCSPRSGDLSVYWYQQSLDQGLQFLIQYYNGEERAKGNILERFSAQQFPDLHSELNLSSLELGDSALYFCASSAPQVVRGAGELFFGEGSRLTVL.

This rearrangement joins TRBV18 to TRBJ1-2; 10 nucleotides align to TRBD1. V trimming: 3 bases; J trimming: 4 bases; junction bases outside the gene matches: 5. The CDR3 spans 15 residues. Germline assignment: CDR1 KGHSH and CDR2 LQKENI. The CDR3 coding sequence is TGTGCCAGCTCACCGGACAGGGGGTCTCCCTATGGCTACACCTTC. Its protein product is CASSPDRGSPYGYTF.